Each of the 2 T cell receptor beta chains below was sequenced from the same sample in a study of metastatic and nonmetastatic thyroid tumors. No patient had received any treatment before thyroid surgery. With MiXCR, TCRdb reprocessed the PCR reads. The sample shows tens of thousands of clones, over 15% of them seen only once. The material sequenced was blood. These receptors originate from a female donor with papillary thyroid cancer or a benign thyroid nodule (not recorded which). Some clones in this sample may be carry-over from other donors' samples.

This clone has a count of ten or more. The chain joins TRBV6-4 to TRBJ1-1, with unresolved D. The germline V gene has CDR1 MRHNA and CDR2 SNTAGT. Trimming took 6 bases from V and 0 from J, leaving 8 bases between them. The CDR3 is 13 residues long. CDR3 loop: CASRQSLNTEAFF. The CDR3 DNA sequence: TGTGCCAGCAGACAGAGCTTGAACACTGAAGCTTTCTTT.

The chain is built from TRBV18 and TRBJ2-5; D is unresolved. The V and J ends lost 3 bases and 3 bases respectively, with 14 bases between them. The CDR3 runs 15 residues. The germline gives CDR1 KGHSH, CDR2 LQKENI. CDR3 DNA: TGTGCCAGCTCACCTAACAAGGCGGCAGAAGAGACCCAGTACTTC. This codes for CASSPNKAAEETQYF.